This entry is about one T cell receptor beta chain. Generated by immunoSEQ multiplex PCR, the TCRdb table keeps only in-frame clones and is missing some. The sample holds approximately 140,000 clones; around 88% are singletons and the top ten take about 15%. The sample is drawn from a study of T cell responses to AZD1222 COVID-19 vaccine. Here the sequenced sample was peripheral blood, taken on day 0 of AZD1222 vaccination. This sequence was found in an adult in good health.

In nucleotides, the CDR3 is TGTGCCAGCAGCTTAGAAAATGAGCAGTTCTTC. This encodes CASSLENEQFF. The J gene is TRBJ2-1, the V gene TRBV7-2; D remains ambiguous. The CDR3 loop spans 11 amino acids. V was shortened by 1 base and J by 7 bases, with 2 bases between the two germline ends. Per germline, CDR1 SGHTA and CDR2 FQGNSA.